This TCR beta chain was identified in a study of beta chain features in type 1 diabetes (dated by TCRdb to the late 2010s). Regarding the complete study: Mean age, gender distribution, total cell number and subset yield did not differ between patients and healthy donors. Regulatory and stem cell-like memory subsets were obtained from only 8 patients and roughly 8 healthy donors, while naive and central memory subsets were obtained from all 30 or so donors. A total of 107,917,701 sorted cells were examined across all samples, and a strong correlation was observed between cell number per subset and RNA yield. In the study, TCRB repertoires of sorted circulating CD4+ T cell subsets from recently diagnosed type 1 diabetes patients were compared with those of matched healthy donors. Overall results and qualifications from the work: Because the HLA sub-analyses included only small numbers of individuals, any influence of HLA type on TCRB rearrangement was left unresolved. Because cDNA rather than genomic DNA was sequenced, highly expressing activated cells could have been over-represented, although no difference in activation and CD3 levels was found between groups. At VDJ recombination sites, type 1 diabetes patients had fewer insertions and more deleted nucleotides, which implies abnormalities in thymic rearrangement. Shorter templates might have been favored by PCR, but patient and control samples were amplified and corrected together, so both groups would have been affected equally by any skew. Naive, central memory and regulatory TCRB repertoires appeared to be more alike among patients than among healthy donors. Type 1 diabetes patients showed a moderate but significant shortening of TCRB CDR3 length in all four CD4+ subsets.

The entire isolated RNA was reverse transcribed using the High Capacity cDNA Reverse Transcription Kit, and thus expressed TCRB transcripts were sequenced. Deep immunoSEQ sequencing was applied to naive, central memory and regulatory T cell samples, giving an average of around 3.8 million total reads per sample. After sorted cells were lysed in RLT buffer, RNA was extracted with DNase-treated RNeasy Micro or Mini kits, with the choice depending on cell number. To prevent cross-contamination, every cell subset was processed on its own, while patient and healthy donor samples were processed together. TCRB sequences were amplified from cDNA with the immunoSEQ multiplex PCR, producing 87-bp fragments spanning the CDR3 region. The amplicons were sequenced using the Illumina HiSeq platform. The original methods were these. Synthetic template baselines were used to correct PCR bias computationally, reads within Hamming distance 2 were collapsed together, and singletons that could not be merged were discarded. Reads were aligned to IMGT to assign V, D and J genes, CDR3 length, and insertions or deletions at six rearrangement sites. Within each subset, clonotype counts were normalized to sorted cell number, and only after that were true diversity and Gini coefficients computed with the tcR R package. The overlap coefficient, calculated on TCRB nucleotide sequences, was used to measure repertoire sharing. In TCRdb, the immuneACCESS table is reduced to in-frame sequences with V and J assigned. These tables do not hold every clone; where another copy was compared, an unresolved V gene accounts for under half, and the others remain unexplained. Clone size and the V and J calls come from that table; the DNA yielded D and trimming. Recorded for this sample are some 150,000 clones; 8.5% to 14% of them occurred a single time. The ten largest clones take up under 2.5% of the sample.

From each donor, a single peripheral blood sample of about 116 mL on average was drawn into heparinised tubes. A BD FACSAria II was used to sort naive, central memory, regulatory and stem cell-like memory CD4+ T cells with a panel that included CD45RO, CCR7, CD25, CD127, CD95 and CD27. A purity above 95% was achieved for all sorted populations. PBMCs were separated immediately by Lymphoprep density gradient centrifugation and were stained directly, without being cultured. Samples were stained and sorted in pairs, with one healthy donor and one patient per experiment, so that batch effects were minimized. In the case of this clone: What antigen it recognizes has not been identified. No much larger clone is present one base from it, and per-base qualities are unavailable.

The specimen was central memory CD4+ T cells from blood. This clonotype was sampled from a man aged 18 to 30 in good health.

The nucleotide sequence reads as follows: TGTGCCACCAGCGGCGGGACTAGCGGTACCTACGAGCAGTACTTC. It codes for CATSGGTSGTYEQYF. The chain couples TRBV15 to TRBJ2-7; 11 nucleotides in the junction match TRBD2. From the cysteine up to the phenylalanine, the CDR3 has a length of 15 residues. Here the CDR3 DNA is all that survives: 45 bases in frame from base 1. The germline V gene (reference sequence) sets CDR1 to LNHNV and CDR2 to YYDKDF. Trimming accounts for 5 bases at V and 2 bases at J, while the number of junction bases matched to no gene is 5.